The sequence of this TCR beta chain was determined in a study of blood T cell repertoires in COVID-19 (dated by TCRdb to 2018 to 2020). About the investigation overall: Samples from collaborators originated in the United States, Italy and Spain and spanned both the acute and convalescent phases of COVID-19. Deeply sampled blood TCRbeta repertoires from subjects exposed to, actively infected with, or recovered from COVID-19 were included in the dataset. The prospective study material was composed of cDNA or gDNA derived from T cells, B-cell-depleted T cells, or PBMCs. The samples were drawn from the first 160 participants of the ongoing ImmuneRACE study and from over a thousand subjects provided by 6 global collaborators. Where HLA class I and class II types were available, the types were taken from metadata supplied by the sample provider, not from assay-based typing. Nearly every sample came with metadata listing a de-identified subject ID, COVID-19 status, age in years and sex. The repertoires were released in a freely available public database meant as a resource for research on the immune response to SARS-CoV-2.

Whole blood was collected in K2EDTA tubes by collaborating institutions according to the institutions' own protocols. For TCRbeta analysis, collaborators shipped samples in one of three forms: frozen whole blood, isolated PBMCs, or DNA extracted from either of those sample types. Study-level results and caveats: The quantity of clinical and demographic metadata differed by source and by participant and was supplied without curation.

The CDR3 sequence holds 15 residues, the cysteine and phenylalanine included. CDR3 DNA only is kept here, 45 bases in frame from base 1. V loses 5 bases of germline sequence and J loses 3 bases, and the interval between the two ends is 14 bases. Via the germline V gene, CDR1 is SGHTA and CDR2 FQGNSA. TCRbeta CDR3 regions were amplified from genomic DNA by means of the immunoSEQ Assay, a bias-controlled multiplex PCR. Regarding the original processing steps: Within the assay, amplification of reference gene primers was used to estimate how many nucleated cells each sample contained. To quantify the absolute abundance of each unique TCRbeta CDR3 rearrangement, sequence reads were collapsed and filtered. Productive Simpson clonality was computed per sample as the square root of Simpson's diversity index over productive rearrangements. In its TCRdb copy, this immuneACCESS table keeps in-frame sequences only and misses some clones. Where compared with another copy, unresolved V genes explain less than half of these, and the others have no known cause. Clone size and V and J calls were adopted from that table, with D and trimming inferred from the DNA. The sample table holds 200,000 to 250,000 clones, of which 82% were seen once. Over 3.5% of the sample is in the top ten clones.

In regard to this clone: Its recognized antigen is unknown. No per-base quality is available; no much larger clone lies one base away.

This sequence originates from a woman between 65 and 79 years old with acute or convalescent COVID-19. Recombination linked TRBV7-2 to TRBJ1-5; TRBD1 is possibly the D segment (6 matching bases). Sequences were obtained from peripheral blood. The CDR3 corresponds to CASSREGQINQPQHF. The DNA reads as follows: TGTGCCAGCAGCCGTGAAGGACAGATCAATCAGCCCCAGCATTTT. With the rest looked up from the reference TRBV7-2 and TRBJ1-5 genes rather than sequenced, the full variable domain is GAGVSQSPSNKVTEKGKDVELRCDPISGHTALYWYRQSLGQGLEFLIYFQGNSAPDKSGLPSDRFSAERTGGSVSTLTIQRTQQEDSAVYLCASSREGQINQPQHFGDGTRLSIL.